This entry concerns a single T cell receptor (beta chain). Trimming stripped 5 bases from V and 0 bases from J, with 13 bases between. Germline V gene data show CDR1 as SGHVS and CDR2 as FQNEAQ. CDR3 length equals 15 residues. This specimen comes from a study of cytomegalovirus exposure and HLA in healthy donors. Study-level background: A data release that came early held tens of millions of unique TCRs from HLA-typed donors.

Use of 60 Vbeta and 13 Jbeta primers characterized the PCR. Sequencing used immunoSEQ multiplex PCR; TCRdb keeps in-frame clones, though not all of them. This sample has 150,000 to 200,000 clones, with approximately 83% found just once. This clonotype was sampled from a man younger than 30 in good health and CMV-seropositive. The sample was PBMCs. The chain couples TRBV7-8 to TRBJ1-1, with a tentative D call TRBD1 (6 bases). The CDR3 DNA is TGTGCCAGCAGCACTACGACAGGAATGAACACTGAAGCTTTCTTT. Residues: CASSTTTGMNTEAFF.